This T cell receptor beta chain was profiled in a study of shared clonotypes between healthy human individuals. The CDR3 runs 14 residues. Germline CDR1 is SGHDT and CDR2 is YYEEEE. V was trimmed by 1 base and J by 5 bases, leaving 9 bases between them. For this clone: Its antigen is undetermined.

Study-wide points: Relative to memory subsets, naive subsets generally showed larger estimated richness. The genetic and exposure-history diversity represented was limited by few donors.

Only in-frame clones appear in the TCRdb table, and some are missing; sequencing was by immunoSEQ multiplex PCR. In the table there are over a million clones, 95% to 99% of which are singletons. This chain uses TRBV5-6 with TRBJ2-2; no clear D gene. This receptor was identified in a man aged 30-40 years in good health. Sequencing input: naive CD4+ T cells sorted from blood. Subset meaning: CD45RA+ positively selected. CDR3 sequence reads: CASSLLRYTGELFF. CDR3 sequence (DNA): TGTGCCAGCAGCTTGCTAAGATATACCGGGGAGCTGTTTTTT.